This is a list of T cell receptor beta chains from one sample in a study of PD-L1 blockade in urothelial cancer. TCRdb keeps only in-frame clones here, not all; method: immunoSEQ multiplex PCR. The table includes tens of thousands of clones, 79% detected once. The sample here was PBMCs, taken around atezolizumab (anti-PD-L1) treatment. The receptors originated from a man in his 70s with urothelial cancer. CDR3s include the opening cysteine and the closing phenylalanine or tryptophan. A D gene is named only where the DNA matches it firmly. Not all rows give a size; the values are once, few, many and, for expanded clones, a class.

CDR3 DNA: TGCGCCAGCAGCCCCAACAGACAGGGAAGAGACACTGAAGCTTTCTTT
CDR3 protein: CASSPNRQGRDTEAFF
CDR3 length: 16
clone size: once
V gene: TRBV5-1
J gene: TRBJ1-1
D gene: TRBD1

CDR3 DNA: TGCGCCAGCAGCCAAGATCGACAGGGTGAGGAGACCCAGTACTTC
CDR3 protein: CASSQDRQGEETQYF
CDR3 length: 15
clone size: .
V gene: TRBV4-3
J gene: TRBJ2-5
D gene: TRBD1

CDR3 DNA: TGTGCCAGCAGCTCCGACAGAATAGAGACCCAGTACTTC
CDR3 protein: CASSSDRIETQYF
CDR3 length: 13
clone size: .
V gene: TRBV5-6
J gene: TRBJ2-5
D gene: .

CDR3 DNA: TGTGCCAGTAGTATGGGGGGGGCTGATACAGAGACCCAGTACTTC
CDR3 protein: CASSMGGADTETQYF
CDR3 length: 15
clone size: .
V gene: TRBV19
J gene: TRBJ2-5
D gene: .

CDR3 DNA: TGTGCCAGCAGCCTGACTACAACTTTAGACGAGCAGTACTTC
CDR3 protein: CASSLTTTLDEQYF
CDR3 length: 14
clone size: .
V gene: TRBV7-9
J gene: TRBJ2-7
D gene: .

CDR3 DNA: TGTGCCAGCAGTGATCAGGGGGGTCAGCCCCAGCATTTT
CDR3 protein: CASSDQGGQPQHF
CDR3 length: 13
clone size: .
V gene: TRBV6-1
J gene: TRBJ1-5
D gene: TRBD1

CDR3 DNA: TGTGCCAGCAGCGCAGCGGGGAAAGAGACCCAGTACTTC
CDR3 protein: CASSAAGKETQYF
CDR3 length: 13
clone size: .
V gene: TRBV7-8
J gene: TRBJ2-5
D gene: TRBD2

CDR3 DNA: TGCAGCGGGGGGACAGATGGCTACACCTTC
CDR3 protein: CSGGTDGYTF
CDR3 length: 10
clone size: .
V gene: TRBV29-1
J gene: TRBJ1-2
D gene: TRBD1

CDR3 DNA: TGTGCCAGCAGCTTGACAGGGATCGTGAGCTATGGCTACACCTTC
CDR3 protein: CASSLTGIVSYGYTF
CDR3 length: 15
clone size: once
V gene: TRBV6-9
J gene: TRBJ1-2
D gene: TRBD1

CDR3 DNA: TGTGCCAGCAGTCGGGACAGTACCTACGAGCAGTACTTC
CDR3 protein: CASSRDSTYEQYF
CDR3 length: 13
clone size: .
V gene: TRBV11-2
J gene: TRBJ2-7
D gene: TRBD1

CDR3 DNA: TGTGCCAGCAGTTTATTAGCGGGGCCCCACAATGAGCAGTTCTTC
CDR3 protein: CASSLLAGPHNEQFF
CDR3 length: 15
clone size: .
V gene: TRBV28
J gene: TRBJ2-1
D gene: TRBD2

CDR3 DNA: TGCGCCAGCAGCCTTGAACCCATGGCTAGAACCGGGGAGCTGTTTTTT
CDR3 protein: CASSLEPMARTGELFF
CDR3 length: 16
clone size: once
V gene: TRBV5-1
J gene: TRBJ2-2
D gene: .

CDR3 DNA: TGTGCCAGCAGCTTAGGTTGGACTCCTAGTTCCGGGGAGCTGTTTTTT
CDR3 protein: CASSLGWTPSSGELFF
CDR3 length: 16
clone size: .
V gene: TRBV7-2
J gene: TRBJ2-2
D gene: .

CDR3 DNA: TGTGCCAGCAGCTTAGTGGAGGGAGGCACTGAAGCTTTCTTT
CDR3 protein: CASSLVEGGTEAFF
CDR3 length: 14
clone size: .
V gene: TRBV7-2
J gene: TRBJ1-1
D gene: .

CDR3 DNA: TGTGCCAGCAGCTTAGTGACAGTTGGGGCGTACTATGGCTACACCTTC
CDR3 protein: CASSLVTVGAYYGYTF
CDR3 length: 16
clone size: .
V gene: TRBV7-2
J gene: TRBJ1-2
D gene: .

CDR3 DNA: TGTGCCAGCAGCCCGACAGGGATGAACACTGAAGCTTTCTTT
CDR3 protein: CASSPTGMNTEAFF
CDR3 length: 14
clone size: .
V gene: TRBV5-6
J gene: TRBJ1-1
D gene: TRBD1

CDR3 DNA: TGTGCCAGCAGTGGAATGGGACTAGTAAGCGAGACCCAGTACTTC
CDR3 protein: CASSGMGLVSETQYF
CDR3 length: 15
clone size: .
V gene: TRBV2
J gene: TRBJ2-5
D gene: TRBD2

CDR3 DNA: TGCGCCAGCAACGGCCGTACTAACGAGCAGTACTTC
CDR3 protein: CASNGRTNEQYF
CDR3 length: 12
clone size: .
V gene: TRBV5-1
J gene: TRBJ2-7
D gene: .

CDR3 DNA: TGTGCCAGCAGCTCCACAGGGTACGAGCAGTACTTC
CDR3 protein: CASSSTGYEQYF
CDR3 length: 12
clone size: .
V gene: TRBV2
J gene: TRBJ2-7
D gene: .

CDR3 DNA: TGTGCCAGCAGAGACCAGGGGACAGGGACCGGCGCTGGGTTT
CDR3 protein: CASRDQGTGTGAGF
CDR3 length: 14
clone size: .
V gene: TRBV2
J gene: TRBJ1-1
D gene: TRBD1

CDR3 DNA: TGCGCCAGCAGCCTCGCGGGGGGGTCTGAAAAACTGTTTTTT
CDR3 protein: CASSLAGGSEKLFF
CDR3 length: 14
clone size: .
V gene: TRBV5-1
J gene: TRBJ1-4
D gene: .

CDR3 DNA: TGTGCCAGCAGCTTAGGGGGGCGGGCGAGCTCCTACGAGCAGTACTTC
CDR3 protein: CASSLGGRASSYEQYF
CDR3 length: 16
clone size: .
V gene: TRBV7-8
J gene: TRBJ2-7
D gene: .

CDR3 DNA: TGTGCCAGCAGCGCAAGGGGGGGTGGTCCCCAGCATTTT
CDR3 protein: CASSARGGGPQHF
CDR3 length: 13
clone size: .
V gene: TRBV9
J gene: TRBJ1-5
D gene: .

CDR3 DNA: TGTGCCAGCAGCCTGAACAGGGGGCTAGGGGAGACCCAGTACTTC
CDR3 protein: CASSLNRGLGETQYF
CDR3 length: 15
clone size: .
V gene: TRBV7-2
J gene: TRBJ2-5
D gene: TRBD1

CDR3 DNA: TGTGCCAGCAGCCTTAGCGGAGGACCTACCGGGGAGCTGTTTTTT
CDR3 protein: CASSLSGGPTGELFF
CDR3 length: 15
clone size: .
V gene: TRBV6-6
J gene: TRBJ2-2
D gene: .

CDR3 DNA: TGTGCCAGCAGCTTGGGGGTCGGAGGGTACAATGAGCAGTTCTTC
CDR3 protein: CASSLGVGGYNEQFF
CDR3 length: 15
clone size: .
V gene: TRBV11-2
J gene: TRBJ2-1
D gene: .

CDR3 DNA: TGTGCCAGTAGGCGGGTGGCGAACACCGGGGAGCTGTTTTTT
CDR3 protein: CASRRVANTGELFF
CDR3 length: 14
clone size: .
V gene: TRBV19
J gene: TRBJ2-2
D gene: .

CDR3 DNA: TGTGCCAGTAGTATTCGGGCTAGCGGGAGGAGCGCCGGGGAGCTGTTTTTT
CDR3 protein: CASSIRASGRSAGELFF
CDR3 length: 17
clone size: .
V gene: TRBV19
J gene: TRBJ2-2
D gene: TRBD2

CDR3 DNA: TGTGCCAGTTCAGGCGGGACGACAGATACGCAGTATTTT
CDR3 protein: CASSGGTTDTQYF
CDR3 length: 13
clone size: .
V gene: TRBV19
J gene: TRBJ2-3
D gene: .

CDR3 DNA: TGTGCCTGGAGTGTACTTGGGCTGAGCTCTGGAAACACCATATATTTT
CDR3 protein: CAWSVLGLSSGNTIYF
CDR3 length: 16
clone size: .
V gene: TRBV30
J gene: TRBJ1-3
D gene: .

CDR3 DNA: TGTGCCAGCAGCTCGAGGTCCTCTGGGGCCAACGTCCTGACTTTC
CDR3 protein: CASSSRSSGANVLTF
CDR3 length: 15
clone size: .
V gene: TRBV7-9
J gene: TRBJ2-6
D gene: .

CDR3 DNA: TGTGCCAGTAGGAACAGGGGAGAGGAATACTATGGCTACACCTTC
CDR3 protein: CASRNRGEEYYGYTF
CDR3 length: 15
clone size: .
V gene: TRBV19
J gene: TRBJ1-2
D gene: TRBD1

CDR3 DNA: TGTGCCAGCAGCCTGCGGACAGGGGGTCCAGATACGCAGTATTTT
CDR3 protein: CASSLRTGGPDTQYF
CDR3 length: 15
clone size: .
V gene: TRBV7-2
J gene: TRBJ2-3
D gene: TRBD1

CDR3 DNA: TGTGCCAGCAGCGCCCCGGGGATTTCCTACAATGAGCAGTTCTTC
CDR3 protein: CASSAPGISYNEQFF
CDR3 length: 15
clone size: .
V gene: TRBV9
J gene: TRBJ2-1
D gene: .

CDR3 DNA: TGTGCCAGTAGTATCTCCCGGCCGGCGGAGGGGCGCCCCTACGAGCAGTACTTC
CDR3 protein: CASSISRPAEGRPYEQYF
CDR3 length: 18
clone size: .
V gene: TRBV19
J gene: TRBJ2-7
D gene: .

CDR3 DNA: TGTGCCAGCAGCTCGCCGGGGGACGAGCAGTACTTC
CDR3 protein: CASSSPGDEQYF
CDR3 length: 12
clone size: .
V gene: TRBV7-3
J gene: TRBJ2-7
D gene: .

CDR3 DNA: TGTGCCAGCAGCTTAGCGCCACCTCTAGAGGAAAAACTGTTTTTT
CDR3 protein: CASSLAPPLEEKLFF
CDR3 length: 15
clone size: .
V gene: TRBV11-1
J gene: TRBJ1-4
D gene: .

CDR3 DNA: TGTGCCAGCAGTATGTACAGGGGTGGGAGAAACACTGAAGCTTTCTTT
CDR3 protein: CASSMYRGGRNTEAFF
CDR3 length: 16
clone size: .
V gene: TRBV27
J gene: TRBJ1-1
D gene: TRBD1

CDR3 DNA: TGTGCCAGCAGCCCAACAGGGGGCCGGGGAAACACCATATATTTT
CDR3 protein: CASSPTGGRGNTIYF
CDR3 length: 15
clone size: .
V gene: TRBV9
J gene: TRBJ1-3
D gene: TRBD1

CDR3 DNA: TGTGCCAGCTCACCCCAGGGGCTAGAAGCTTTCTTT
CDR3 protein: CASSPQGLEAFF
CDR3 length: 12
clone size: few
V gene: TRBV18
J gene: TRBJ1-1
D gene: .

CDR3 DNA: TGTGCCAGCAGCCCCGGACAGGGCCAAACTGAAGCTTTCTTT
CDR3 protein: CASSPGQGQTEAFF
CDR3 length: 14
clone size: .
V gene: TRBV7-2
J gene: TRBJ1-1
D gene: TRBD1

CDR3 DNA: TGTGCCAGCAGCAGGGGACAGGGAGGTGAAAAACTGTTTTTT
CDR3 protein: CASSRGQGGEKLFF
CDR3 length: 14
clone size: .
V gene: TRBV7-6
J gene: TRBJ1-4
D gene: TRBD1

CDR3 DNA: TGTGCCAGCAGCCAAGAGAAGGGGACAGGCACAGATACGCAGTATTTT
CDR3 protein: CASSQEKGTGTDTQYF
CDR3 length: 16
clone size: .
V gene: TRBV4-2
J gene: TRBJ2-3
D gene: TRBD1

CDR3 DNA: TGCAGCGCCCGGGTGGGGGGGAGCAATCAGCCCCAGCATTTT
CDR3 protein: CSARVGGSNQPQHF
CDR3 length: 14
clone size: .
V gene: TRBV29-1
J gene: TRBJ1-5
D gene: .

CDR3 DNA: TGTGCCATCAGTGAGTCGATTACGGTTGGTCAGCCCCAGCATTTT
CDR3 protein: CAISESITVGQPQHF
CDR3 length: 15
clone size: .
V gene: TRBV10-3
J gene: TRBJ1-5
D gene: .

CDR3 DNA: TGCGCCAGCAGCCAAGAAGGGACAGGGGGAGAGACCCAGTACTTC
CDR3 protein: CASSQEGTGGETQYF
CDR3 length: 15
clone size: .
V gene: TRBV4-1
J gene: TRBJ2-5
D gene: TRBD1

CDR3 DNA: TGTGCCAGTAGTATAGGGACAGTCTACAATGAGCAGTTCTTC
CDR3 protein: CASSIGTVYNEQFF
CDR3 length: 14
clone size: .
V gene: TRBV19
J gene: TRBJ2-1
D gene: .

CDR3 DNA: TGTGCCAGCAGCTTACGGGGGGCTGAGCAGTTCTTC
CDR3 protein: CASSLRGAEQFF
CDR3 length: 12
clone size: .
V gene: TRBV7-9
J gene: TRBJ2-1
D gene: .

CDR3 DNA: TGTGCCAGTAGTATCAGACTAGCGCCTTCCTACGAGCAGTACTTC
CDR3 protein: CASSIRLAPSYEQYF
CDR3 length: 15
clone size: few
V gene: TRBV19
J gene: TRBJ2-7
D gene: TRBD2

CDR3 DNA: TGTGCCAGCAGCCAAGGGGTAGCTAGCGGGGGGGCTGATGAGCAGTTCTTC
CDR3 protein: CASSQGVASGGADEQFF
CDR3 length: 17
clone size: .
V gene: TRBV4-2
J gene: TRBJ2-1
D gene: TRBD2

CDR3 DNA: TGTGCCAGCAGTGAACTTACAGGGGGCTCTGGGGCCAACGTCCTGACTTTC
CDR3 protein: CASSELTGGSGANVLTF
CDR3 length: 17
clone size: .
V gene: TRBV2
J gene: TRBJ2-6
D gene: TRBD1

CDR3 DNA: TGTGCCAGCAGCTTAGGTCCGGAAGAGACCCAGTACTTC
CDR3 protein: CASSLGPEETQYF
CDR3 length: 13
clone size: .
V gene: TRBV7-6
J gene: TRBJ2-5
D gene: .

CDR3 DNA: TGTGCCAGCAGCCAAGGAAGAGGCGGGAGTACCGGGGAGCTGTTTTTT
CDR3 protein: CASSQGRGGSTGELFF
CDR3 length: 16
clone size: once
V gene: TRBV4-2
J gene: TRBJ2-2
D gene: TRBD2

CDR3 DNA: TGTGCCAGTACCCGGGACAGGGAGGGTACTGAAGCTTTCTTT
CDR3 protein: CASTRDREGTEAFF
CDR3 length: 14
clone size: .
V gene: TRBV19
J gene: TRBJ1-1
D gene: TRBD1

CDR3 DNA: TGCGCCAGCAGCTTGGTCGGTAACACCGGGGAGCTGTTTTTT
CDR3 protein: CASSLVGNTGELFF
CDR3 length: 14
clone size: .
V gene: TRBV5-1
J gene: TRBJ2-2
D gene: .

CDR3 DNA: TGTGCCAGCAACAGAGCGGGCCACTCCTACGAGCAGTACTTC
CDR3 protein: CASNRAGHSYEQYF
CDR3 length: 14
clone size: .
V gene: TRBV28
J gene: TRBJ2-7
D gene: .

CDR3 DNA: TGTGCCAGCAGTGAAGCGGAACCCCACTGGGCGGGATCGGCCTACAATGAGCAGTTCTTC
CDR3 protein: CASSEAEPHWAGSAYNEQFF
CDR3 length: 20
clone size: .
V gene: TRBV6-1
J gene: TRBJ2-1
D gene: .

CDR3 DNA: TGCGCCAGCAGCCAGGGGTCAGGGGGACAGCCCCAGCATTTT
CDR3 protein: CASSQGSGGQPQHF
CDR3 length: 14
clone size: .
V gene: TRBV4-1
J gene: TRBJ1-5
D gene: TRBD1

CDR3 DNA: TGTGCCAGCAGCTCCGGGACAGGACCTTTGAAAGCTTTCTTT
CDR3 protein: CASSSGTGPLKAFF
CDR3 length: 14
clone size: .
V gene: TRBV5-4
J gene: TRBJ1-1
D gene: TRBD1